These 10 T cell receptor beta chains originate from one sample sequenced in a study of cytomegalovirus exposure and HLA in healthy donors. Only in-frame clones appear in the TCRdb table, and some are missing; sequencing was by immunoSEQ multiplex PCR. The sample comprises tens of thousands of clones, about 85% of which are singletons, and 20% rests with the top ten. Sequences were obtained from PBMCs. Source of these receptors: a man aged 18 to 29 in good health and CMV-seropositive.

CDR3 sequence: CASSPTTSASGEQYF. CDR3 nucleotides: TGCGCCAGCAGCCCCACGACCTCGGCTAGCGGCGAGCAGTACTTC. This chain connects TRBV5-1 to TRBJ2-7, with 7 bases fitting TRBD2. The junction had 13 bases not matched to a gene; V was cut back by 4 bases and J by 6 bases. The CDR3 is made up of 15 amino acids. Germline values: CDR1 SGHRS, CDR2 YFSETQ.

Here the CDR3 DNA reads TGTGCCAGCATCCAATCGGGCGACAGGGGTTCCTCCTACGAGCAGTACTTC. The encoded protein is CASIQSGDRGSSYEQYF. The rearrangement joins TRBV27 to TRBJ2-7; 8 positions agree with TRBD1. V dropped 7 bases and J dropped 0; count of bases not matched to a gene: 14. The CDR3 runs 17 residues. The germline gives CDR1 MNHEY, CDR2 SMNVEV (reference sequence).

The rearrangement joins TRBV23-1 to TRBJ1-1; TRBD1 matches 12 bases. TRBV23-1 is treated as an ORF (open reading frame) with a function not yet certain. J gave up 3 bases and V 2 bases, and 10 bases lay outside the gene matches. This CDR3 is built from 18 residues. The CDR3 is CASSQTAGTGGLDTEAFF. The CDR3 coding sequence is TGCGCCAGCAGTCAAACCGCAGGGACAGGGGGCTTGGACACTGAAGCTTTCTTT.

CDR3: CASSLGATSGWREYEQYF. The CDR3, as DNA: TGCGCCAGCAGCTTGGGGGCGACTAGCGGGTGGCGAGAGTACGAGCAGTACTTC. The chain uses TRBV5-1 and TRBJ2-7; TRBD2 aligns across 10 bases. V lost 0 bases, J lost 4 bases, and 13 bases stayed unmatched. This CDR3 region has 18 residues. Germline V lookup: CDR1 SGHRS, CDR2 YFSETQ.

The chain uses TRBV2 and TRBJ2-1, with D possibly TRBD1 on 5 matching bases. Germline V gene data show CDR1 as SNHLY and CDR2 as FYNNEI. This CDR3 contains 14 residues. Trimming pared 5 bases from V and 3 bases from J, leaving 11 bases between. This chain's CDR3 is CASSRTYLYNEQFF. CDR3 nucleotide sequence: TGTGCCAGCAGTCGGACATACCTCTACAATGAGCAGTTCTTC.

The chain uses TRBV9 and TRBJ2-1, with a tentative D call TRBD1 (5 bases). The CDR3 has 13 amino acids. With 1 base removed from V and 7 bases from J, the gap between germline ends came to 9 bases. The germline gives CDR1 SGDLS, CDR2 YYNGEE. The CDR3 region has the DNA TGTGCCAGCAGCGTAAACAGGAGAAATGAGCAGTTCTTC. Translated: CASSVNRRNEQFF.

This clone was found once. The V call is TRBV2, the J call TRBJ1-2; no definite D call. CDR1 and CDR2 from the germline V gene are SNHLY and FYNNEI. This CDR3 contains 12 residues. Trimming took 3 bases from V and 5 from J, leaving 7 bases between them. CDR3 loop: CASSDKSYGYTF. The CDR3 bases are TGTGCCAGCAGTGACAAATCATATGGCTACACCTTC.

The V and J genes are TRBV19 and TRBJ2-3; 11 nucleotides agree with TRBD2. Germline V gene sequence: CDR1 LNHDA, CDR2 SQIVND (reference sequence). The CDR3 is 17 amino acids. Trimming at V came to 5 bases and at J to 3 bases, leaving 10 bases not matched to a gene. CDR3 amino acids: CASSWLAGGLGTDTQYF. The CDR3 DNA sequence: TGTGCCAGTAGTTGGCTAGCGGGAGGCCTTGGAACAGATACGCAGTATTTT.

The V and J genes are TRBV7-9 and TRBJ1-5; no reliable D call. V was trimmed by 5 bases and J by 4 bases, leaving 9 bases between them. The CDR3 consists of 13 residues. The germline V gene encodes CDR1 SEHNR and CDR2 FQNEAQ (reference sequence). In DNA form, the CDR3 reads TGTGCCAGCAGCCCGAGTCTGAATCAGCCCCAGCATTTT. This encodes CASSPSLNQPQHF.

This sequence joins TRBV18 and TRBJ1-3; D unresolved. V was pared by 4 bases and J by 2 bases, with 21 bases between. The CDR3 contains 18 residues. From germline, CDR1 is KGHSH and CDR2 LQKENI. The CDR3 nucleotides read TGTGCCAGCTCACTATCATTCCGCGCCGGGGTCGCTGGAAACACCATATATTTT. Protein: CASSLSFRAGVAGNTIYF.